This T cell receptor beta chain stems from a study of blood T cells in healthy people across ages (dated by TCRdb to about 2015). Background for the entire study: Template switching captured roughly one uniquely barcoded TCR beta cDNA molecule per two T cells in model experiments. To track age-related changes in TCR beta repertoire diversity, the study relied on deep sequencing normalized with unique cDNA molecular identifiers. To avoid experimental bias, donors of different ages were randomly spread across the sequencing lanes. Using the same blood draw, the study looked at two additional independent replicas of 1 million unique cDNA reads for two donors, one aged 18 to 30 and the other aged 80 or older. The donors were split into four age groups: young (average around 15 years), middle-aged (around 40), aged (roughly 68) and long-lived (approximately 80). Overall study outcomes, separate from this receptor: As age increased, observed TCR beta diversity per million T cells dropped in a roughly linear way, and a significant reduction was already evident by age 40. Estimates of total diversity based on one million sequenced T cells were regarded as lower bounds and as underestimates. The CMV infection status of donors was not known, potentially confounding age-related changes in expanded clonotypes. A strong correlation was found between observed TCR beta diversity and the percentage of naive T cells measured by flow cytometry. Bulk unsorted PBMC profiling prevented conclusive comparison of naive and antigen-experienced compartments. Compared with the aged group, more naive CD4+ T cells, fewer expanded clones and increased TCR diversity were shown by the long-lived group, suggesting age selection.

A remark on this clonotype: There is no known antigen for this receptor. No base quality information exists; no much larger clone differs at one position.

Receptor libraries were prepared by 5' RACE. Instrument on record: Illumina HiSeq 2500. A second roughly 7 to 11 cycle PCR used a sample-barcoded 5' primer and a J-beta primer mix. A unique molecular identifier was introduced onto each TCR beta cDNA molecule by a template-switch 5' adaptor carrying 12 random nucleotides. Each sample yielded at least 2.5 million CDR3-containing paired-end reads. All of the RNA was converted into first-strand cDNA using the Mint cDNA synthesis kit, with a TRBC-specific oligonucleotide serving as the primer. After uracil-DNA glycosylase treatment, a first 18-cycle PCR used universal primers M1SS and BC2_uni_R on all cDNA. Turning to the authors' computational methods: Each sample was normalized by randomly selecting 1 million high-quality reads, each carrying a distinct molecular identifier. Instead of being binned into consensus sequences, reads that shared molecular identifiers were thrown out. MiTCR, set to a Q25 quality threshold and the strictest error-elimination algorithm, was used for CDR3 identification, clonotype clustering and error correction. A nonparametric unseen species model with Euler transformation was used to estimate lower-bound total TCR beta diversity. The public reads were quality trimmed at Q25 with fastp and then assembled into clones with MiXCR by TCRdb, keeping productive beta chains. Duplicate CDR3 protein sequences are folded into a single record with the most common DNA and genes. TCRdb, rather than the study authors, made the V and J calls. For this sample there are around 970,000 distinct CDR3 sequences; roughly 50% appear just once. Clones ranked in the top ten supply about a fifth of the sample.

Donors were roughly 40 systemically healthy Caucasian individuals from Russia aged roughly 6 to 95 years. Around 10 milliliters of peripheral blood were drawn from each donor into EDTA-treated Vacutainer tubes. Ficoll-Paque density-gradient centrifugation was used to isolate PBMCs, with at least 7 million per sample. Total RNA was extracted from PBMCs with Trizol reagent, with at least 6 micrograms obtained per sample. The percentages of naive CD45RAhigh/CD27high T cells were determined by flow cytometry on a PBMC aliquot from every donor. Sequencing was done on a sample of blood. This TCR was sampled from a woman aged 55 to 70 in good health.

DNA sequence: TGTGCCAGCTCACCAGGTGGCACAGGAGAGACCCAGTACTTC. Translation gives CASSPGGTGETQYF. The chain links TRBV18 with TRBJ2-5; tentative D gene TRBD1, with 5 bases matching. The germline V gene sets CDR1 to KGHSH and CDR2 to LQKENI. From the cysteine up to the phenylalanine, the CDR3 has a length of 14 residues. Of all the DNA, just the CDR3 is kept, 42 bases in frame from base 1. Deletion took 2 bases off V and 4 bases off J, with a span of 11 bases between the germline ends.